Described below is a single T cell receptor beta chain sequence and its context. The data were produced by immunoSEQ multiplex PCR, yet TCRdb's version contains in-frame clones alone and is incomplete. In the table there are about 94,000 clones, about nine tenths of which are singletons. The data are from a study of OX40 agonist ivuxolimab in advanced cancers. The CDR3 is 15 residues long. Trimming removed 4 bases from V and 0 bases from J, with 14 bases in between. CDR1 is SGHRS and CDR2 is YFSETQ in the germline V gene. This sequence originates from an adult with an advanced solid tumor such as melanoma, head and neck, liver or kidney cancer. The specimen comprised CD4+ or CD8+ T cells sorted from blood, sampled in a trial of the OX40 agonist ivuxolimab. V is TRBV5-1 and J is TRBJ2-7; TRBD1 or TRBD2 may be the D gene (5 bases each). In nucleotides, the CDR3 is TGCGCCAGCAGCCCCGGGGACCTCACCTCCTACGAGCAGTACTTC. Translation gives CASSPGDLTSYEQYF.